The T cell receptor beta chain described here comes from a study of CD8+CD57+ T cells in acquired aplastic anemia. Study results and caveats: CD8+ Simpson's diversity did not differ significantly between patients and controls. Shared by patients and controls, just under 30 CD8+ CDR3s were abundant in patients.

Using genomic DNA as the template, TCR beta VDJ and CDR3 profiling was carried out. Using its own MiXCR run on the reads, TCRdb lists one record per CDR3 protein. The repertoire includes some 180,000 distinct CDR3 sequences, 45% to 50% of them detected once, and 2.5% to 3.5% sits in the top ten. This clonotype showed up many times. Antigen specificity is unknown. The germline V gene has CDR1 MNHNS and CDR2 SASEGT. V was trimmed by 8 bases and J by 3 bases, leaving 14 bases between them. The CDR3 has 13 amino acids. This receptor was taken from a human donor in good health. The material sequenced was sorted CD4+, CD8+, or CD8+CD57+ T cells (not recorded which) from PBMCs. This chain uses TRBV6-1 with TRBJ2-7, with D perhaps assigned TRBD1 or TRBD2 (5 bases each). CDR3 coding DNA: TGTGCCAGCTCAAGGGACGGATACTACGAGCAGTACTTC. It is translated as CASSRDGYYEQYF.